This paragraph reports one T cell receptor (beta chain). The antigen remains unidentified. The data derive from a study of T cell responses to AZD1222 COVID-19 vaccine. General study points: Seropositive AZD1222 recipients at baseline numbered only five or six. The donors showed a predominance of white British ancestry and of females, with possible underestimation of clonal diversity.

Assay used: immunoSEQ multiplex PCR; TCRdb lists only in-frame clones, some missing. The sample comprises 120,000 to 150,000 clones, about 91% of which are singletons, and 4.7% rests with the top ten. This TCR came from an adult in good health. The starting material was peripheral blood, obtained on day 0 of AZD1222 vaccination.

CDR3 loop: CASSPSLTRGNTGELFF. CDR3 sequence (DNA): TGCGCCAGCAGTCCATCACTTACCCGTGGGAACACCGGGGAGCTGTTTTTT. The chain uses TRBV23-1 and TRBJ2-2; D gene uncertain. TRBV23-1 has ORF status, its function being uncertain. V lost 4 bases and J lost 1, with 16 bases in between. CDR3 size: 17 residues.